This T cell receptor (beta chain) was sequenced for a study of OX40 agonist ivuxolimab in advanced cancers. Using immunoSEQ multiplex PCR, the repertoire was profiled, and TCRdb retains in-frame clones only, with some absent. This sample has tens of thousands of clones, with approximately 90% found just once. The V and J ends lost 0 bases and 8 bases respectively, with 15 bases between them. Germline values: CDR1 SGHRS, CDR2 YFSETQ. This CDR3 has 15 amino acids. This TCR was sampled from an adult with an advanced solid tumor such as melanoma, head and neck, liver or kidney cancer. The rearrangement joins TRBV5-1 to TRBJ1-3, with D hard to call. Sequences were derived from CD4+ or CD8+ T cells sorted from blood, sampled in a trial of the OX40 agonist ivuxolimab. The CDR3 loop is CASSLALTLGDTIYF. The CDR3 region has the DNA TGCGCCAGCAGCTTGGCCCTGACGTTGGGTGACACCATATATTTT.